This T cell receptor (beta chain) derives from a study of long-term antiretroviral therapy in people with HIV. Germline CDR1 reads SQVTM; CDR2 reads ANQGSEA. This CDR3 has 14 amino acids. The trim removed 3 bases at V and 1 base at J, leaving 4 bases unmatched. DNA was extracted from around 1-10 million thawed cryopreserved PBMC. With survey level as its setting, the immunoSEQ assay was v3.0. Sequenced by immunoSEQ multiplex PCR; TCRdb stores in-frame clones only, minus some. The top ten clones hold about 5.7% of a sample with roughly 42,000 clones, around 85% of them seen once. The V call is TRBV29-1, the J call TRBJ2-3; TRBD2 agrees at 7 bases. The material sequenced was unsorted PBMCs, taken 3.1 years after starting antiretroviral therapy. The source is a woman in her forties or fifties with HIV. DNA for the CDR3: TGCAGCGTTGAGGGGGGGAAGGGCACAGATACGCAGTATTTT. Translated, it gives CSVEGGKGTDTQYF.